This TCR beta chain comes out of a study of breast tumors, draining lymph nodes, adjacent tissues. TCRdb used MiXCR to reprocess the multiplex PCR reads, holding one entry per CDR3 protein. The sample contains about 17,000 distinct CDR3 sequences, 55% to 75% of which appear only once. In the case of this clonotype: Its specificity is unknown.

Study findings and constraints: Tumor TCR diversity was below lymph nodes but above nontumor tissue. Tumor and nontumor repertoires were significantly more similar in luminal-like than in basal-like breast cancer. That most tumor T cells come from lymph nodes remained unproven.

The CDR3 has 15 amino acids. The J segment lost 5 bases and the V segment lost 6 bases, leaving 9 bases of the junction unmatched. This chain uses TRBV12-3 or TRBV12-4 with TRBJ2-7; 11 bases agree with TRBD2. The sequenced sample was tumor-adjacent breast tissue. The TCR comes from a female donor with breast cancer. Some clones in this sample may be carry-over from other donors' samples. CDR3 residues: CASSHIAGGVNEQYF. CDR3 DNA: TGTGCCAGCAGCCATATAGCGGGGGGGGTCAACGAGCAGTACTTC.